Below are 8 T cell receptor beta chains sequenced from a single sample in a study of blood T cell repertoires in COVID-19. TCRdb's table, derived via immunoSEQ multiplex PCR, lists solely in-frame clones and lacks some. The sample lists some 180,000 clones, about four fifths occurring once. The sample taken for sequencing was peripheral blood. The receptors shown here come from a man aged 60-69 years with acute or convalescent COVID-19.

The rearrangement uses TRBV7-2 and TRBJ2-1, with no clear D. Deletions cut 5 bases from V and 8 bases from J, with 13 bases between. Germline V CDR1 and CDR2: SGHTA, FQGNSA. The CDR3 consists of 13 residues. As DNA, the CDR3 is TGTGCCAGCAGCCAAACGTACGGAGATGAGCAGTTCTTC. Its protein is CASSQTYGDEQFF.

The chain joins TRBV28 to TRBJ2-3; no firm D call. CDR3 length equals 15 residues. V was shortened by 2 bases and J by 0 bases, with 9 bases between the two germline ends. Germline CDR1 and CDR2: MDHEN and SYDVKM. The CDR3 reads CASSLSETSTDTQYF. The CDR3 DNA reads TGTGCCAGCAGTTTAAGCGAGACCAGCACAGATACGCAGTATTTT.

The genes are TRBV6-6 and TRBJ2-2; possibly TRBD1 for D (6 bases). The CDR3 has 16 amino acids. Germline V gene lookup returns CDR1 MNHNY and CDR2 SVGAGI (reference sequence). Trimming took 4 bases from V and 0 from J, leaving 12 bases between them. The DNA for the CDR3 is TGTGCCAGCAGTTTTAGGGGACACCCGAACACCGGGGAGCTGTTTTTT. It is translated as CASSFRGHPNTGELFF.

The chain carries TRBV28 and TRBJ2-3, with 11 nucleotides matching TRBD1. Trimming removed 7 bases from V and 4 bases from J; junction bases left unmatched: 10. The germline V gene encodes CDR1 MDHEN and CDR2 SYDVKM. The CDR3 totals 16 residues. The CDR3 nucleotides are TGTGCCAGCAACACCCAGGGACAGGGGGGAGCAGATACGCAGTATTTT. Its translation is CASNTQGQGGADTQYF.

This clone has a single count. The V call is TRBV10-3, the J call TRBJ1-1; tentatively, D is TRBD1 (6 bases). This CDR3 has 15 amino acids. V dropped 8 bases and J dropped 4 bases, with 20 bases sitting between them. Germline values: CDR1 ENHRY, CDR2 SYGVKD. The CDR3 protein is CAIQPQTTGSTEAFF. The CDR3, as DNA: TGTGCCATCCAGCCCCAAACTACAGGGTCCACTGAAGCTTTCTTT.

The chain couples TRBV20-1 to TRBJ2-5; D is ambiguous. Trimming took 3 bases from V and 2 from J, leaving 7 bases between them. The CDR3 covers 12 residues. The germline V gene has CDR1 DFQATT and CDR2 SNEGSKA (reference sequence). CDR3 residues: CSASFRQETQYF. CDR3 coding DNA: TGCAGTGCTAGTTTCAGGCAAGAGACCCAGTACTTC.

The chain is built from TRBV14 and TRBJ2-5; D is possibly TRBD2 (6 bases). CDR3 size: 16 residues. Trimming took off 2 bases at V and 1 base at J, with 14 bases between the two ends. CDR1 and CDR2 (germline): SGHDN, FVKESK. The chain's CDR3 is CASSQRGGAPQETQYF. The CDR3 DNA is TGTGCCAGCAGCCAAAGAGGCGGGGCACCCCAAGAGACCCAGTACTTC.

V is TRBV3-1 (or the pseudogene TRBV3-2) and J is TRBJ1-4, with a tentative D call TRBD1 (5 bases). The CDR3 loop spans 15 amino acids. The germline V and J ends were trimmed by 5 bases and 7 bases, with 17 bases remaining between them. From germline, CDR1 is LGHDT and CDR2 YNNKEL (reference sequence). CDR3 sequence (DNA): TGTGCCAGCAGCTTGACAGCGTCCTCGCGTGAAAAACTGTTTTTT. Translated: CASSLTASSREKLFF.